This T cell receptor beta chain was sequenced in a study of cytomegalovirus exposure and HLA in healthy donors. About the study: Samples from HLA-typed donors yielded around 79 million unique TCRs in an early data release.

The V gene's germline CDR1 is LGHNT and CDR2 FRNRAP. The CDR3 extends over 18 amino acids. The trim removed 4 bases at V and 1 base at J, leaving 7 bases unmatched. Study-level results: Many donors carried some public TCRs, although rarity characterized most TCR sequences. Previously analyzed data showed that most TCR beta V segments were productive at a frequency of about 87% or about 30%.

Comments on this clone: The antigen remains undetermined.

It was with 60 Vbeta and 13 Jbeta primers that the PCR ran. Profiled with immunoSEQ multiplex PCR; TCRdb holds only in-frame clones, not every one. This sample has 84,000 or so clones; 70% to 85% occur once, and the top ten carry 2.4%. This chain uses TRBV12-5 with TRBJ2-5, with 15 bases lining up with TRBD2. This clonotype was obtained from a woman aged 45-65 years in good health and CMV-seronegative. What was sequenced was PBMCs. CDR3 residues: CASGYGLAGGQTQETQYF. CDR3 sequence (DNA): TGTGCTAGTGGTTACGGACTAGCGGGGGGGCAAACCCAAGAGACCCAGTACTTC.